Presented here are 5 T cell receptor beta chains from one specimen sequenced in a study of T-cell reconstitution after alpha-beta-depleted transplantation in children. Unique molecular identifiers featured in how the TCRbeta library was prepared. In TCRdb, the PCR reads were re-called with MiXCR into one record per CDR3 protein. Found here are more than 75,000 distinct CDR3 sequences, 20% to 25% of them singletons; the top ten hold around 21%. The starting material was PBMCs, obtained before TCRalphabeta/CD19-depleted stem cell transplant. These TCRs come from a boy aged 2-15 years with acute lymphoblastic leukemia, due to receive a stem cell transplant.

V and J are TRBV7-9 and TRBJ1-1; possible D gene TRBD1, 5 bases. The length of the CDR3 is 15 residues. In germline, CDR1 is SEHNR, CDR2 FQNEAQ (reference sequence). Trimming shortened V by 7 bases and J by 1 base, and 16 bases separated the two germline ends. CDR3 sequence (DNA): TGTGCCAGCATCCGGGGGGGAGTGTCGAACACTGAAGCTTTCTTT. As protein: CASIRGGVSNTEAFF.

A few counts support this clonotype. The V gene is TRBV7-2, the J gene TRBJ2-7, with 12 bases aligning to TRBD2. The V gene end was trimmed by 4 bases and the J gene end by 5 bases; junction bases not matched to a gene: 3. Germline values: CDR1 SGHTA, CDR2 FQGNSA. This CDR3 has 14 amino acids. DNA for the CDR3: TGTGCCAGCAGCTCGACTAGCGGGAGTAACGAGCAGTACTTC. This codes for CASSSTSGSNEQYF.

The chain couples TRBV4-1 to TRBJ2-6; D tentatively reads TRBD1 or TRBD2 (6 bases each). Germline V gene data show CDR1 as MGHRA and CDR2 as YSYEKL. This CDR3 is built from 22 residues. Trimming took 0 bases from V and 2 from J, leaving 26 bases between them. CDR3 sequence reads: CASSQDNSGGGLTLAGANVLTF. CDR3 sequence (DNA): TGCGCCAGCAGCCAAGATAACAGCGGAGGGGGTCTAACTTTGGCTGGGGCCAACGTCCTGACTTTC.

This clonotype occurred a few times. The chain links TRBV7-2 to TRBJ2-5; a possible D gene is TRBD2 (6 bases). Germline loops: CDR1 SGHTA, CDR2 FQGNSA. This CDR3 is 15 amino acids long. V lost 1 base to trimming and J lost 4 bases, with 13 bases between them. The CDR3 nucleotides read TGTGCCAGCAGCTTAGGCGGAGGGGCCGTAGAGACCCAGTACTTC. Protein sequence: CASSLGGGAVETQYF.

The chain couples TRBV5-1 to TRBJ2-3; TRBD1 matches 8 bases. With V trimmed by 2 bases and J by 5 bases, 7 bases remained unmatched. Germline CDR1 is SGHRS and CDR2 is YFSETQ. This CDR3 contains 15 residues. This CDR3 reads CASSFQGARLDTQYF. In DNA, the CDR3 is TGCGCCAGCAGCTTTCAGGGGGCACGTTTAGATACGCAGTATTTT.